The entry that follows covers one T cell receptor (beta chain) sequence. This entry is derived from a study of T cell responses to AZD1222 COVID-19 vaccine. Germline V gene lookup returns CDR1 MNHEY and CDR2 SVGEGT. The CDR3 runs 14 residues. V lost 2 bases and J lost 8, with 13 bases in between. The repertoire was sequenced with immunoSEQ multiplex PCR; TCRdb's copy has only in-frame clones and lacks some. The table shows roughly 140,000 clones, with approximately 90% occurring only once. The clonotype was recovered from an adult in good health. The chain employs TRBV6-2 or TRBV6-3 and TRBJ2-4, with D tentatively TRBD1 (5 bases). The input for sequencing was peripheral blood, taken on day 0 of AZD1222 vaccination. The CDR3 spells CASSYRGMSHIQYF. For the CDR3, the DNA is TGTGCCAGCAGTTACAGGGGTATGTCGCACATTCAGTACTTC.